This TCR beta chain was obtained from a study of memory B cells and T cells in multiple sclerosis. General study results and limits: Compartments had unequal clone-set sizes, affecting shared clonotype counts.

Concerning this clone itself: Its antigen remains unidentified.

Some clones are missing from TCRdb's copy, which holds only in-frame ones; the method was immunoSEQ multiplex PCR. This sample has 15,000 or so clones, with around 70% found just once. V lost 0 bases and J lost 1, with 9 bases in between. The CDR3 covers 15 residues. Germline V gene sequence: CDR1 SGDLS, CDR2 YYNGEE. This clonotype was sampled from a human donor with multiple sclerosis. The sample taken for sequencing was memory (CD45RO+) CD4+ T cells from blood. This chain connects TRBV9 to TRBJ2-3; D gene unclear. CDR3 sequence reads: CASSVGPAGTDTQYF. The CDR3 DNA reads TGTGCCAGCAGCGTAGGCCCGGCGGGCACAGATACGCAGTATTTT. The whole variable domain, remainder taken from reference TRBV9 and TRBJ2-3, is DSGVTQTPKHLITATGQRVTLRCSPRSGDLSVYWYQQSLDQGLQFLIQYYNGEERAKGNILERFSAQQFPDLHSELNLSSLELGDSALYFCASSVGPAGTDTQYFGPGTRLTVL.